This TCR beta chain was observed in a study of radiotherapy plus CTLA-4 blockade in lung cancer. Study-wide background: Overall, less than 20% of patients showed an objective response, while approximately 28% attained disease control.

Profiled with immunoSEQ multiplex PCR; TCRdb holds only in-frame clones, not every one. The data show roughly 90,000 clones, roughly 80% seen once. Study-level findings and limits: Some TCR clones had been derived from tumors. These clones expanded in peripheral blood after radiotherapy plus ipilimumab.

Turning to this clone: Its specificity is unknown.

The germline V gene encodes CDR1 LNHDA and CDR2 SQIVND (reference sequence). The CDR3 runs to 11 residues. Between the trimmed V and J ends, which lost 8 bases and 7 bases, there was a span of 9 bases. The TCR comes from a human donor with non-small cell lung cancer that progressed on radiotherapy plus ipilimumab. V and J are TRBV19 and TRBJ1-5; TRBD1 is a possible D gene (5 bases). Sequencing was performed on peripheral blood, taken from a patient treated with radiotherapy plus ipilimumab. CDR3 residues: CASGTLQPQHF. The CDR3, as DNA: TGTGCCAGTGGGACGCTCCAGCCCCAGCATTTT.